A selection of T cell receptor beta chains follows, all from one sample in a study of blood T cell repertoires in COVID-19. The method was immunoSEQ multiplex PCR; TCRdb's version includes in-frame clones alone and lacks a portion of them. The data contain 65,000 to 85,000 clones, approximately 78% of them singletons. The sequencing sample was made of peripheral blood. These receptors originate from a woman aged 55-70 years with acute or convalescent COVID-19. The CDR3 runs from the conserved cysteine through the conserved F or W. D genes are given only for firm matches. Clone size is not always given. Where it is, it says once, few, many or a class for expanded clones.

TRBD1,.,TRBJ1-2,15,TRBV11-2,TGTGCCAGCAGCCCCAGGGACAGGGGTCACTATGGCTACACCTTC,CASSPRDRGHYGYTF
TRBD1,.,TRBJ1-4,15,TRBV11-2,TGTGCCAGCAGCTTAGGCGGACAGGGGGCCGAAAAACTGTTTTTT,CASSLGGQGAEKLFF
TRBD2,.,TRBJ2-1,15,TRBV2,TGTGCCAGCAGTATTAGCGGGGGGCTCAGGAATGAGCAGTTCTTC,CASSISGGLRNEQFF
TRBD1,once,TRBJ1-2,15,TRBV2,TGTGCCAGCGGACAGGACAGGGGGTCGAACTATGGCTACACCTTC,CASGQDRGSNYGYTF
.,.,TRBJ2-1,12,TRBV7-7,TGTGCTAGCAGCCGAATGGGCAGCGAGCAGTTCTTC,CASSRMGSEQFF
.,many,TRBJ1-1,15,TRBV5-1,TGCGCCAGCAGCCTCCAGTCGAGGGTTTACACTGAAGCTTTCTTT,CASSLQSRVYTEAFF
.,.,TRBJ2-3,18,TRBV4-1,TGCGCCAGCAGCCAAGATAACTCGCGGCCGAGACTCACAGATACGCAGTATTTT,CASSQDNSRPRLTDTQYF
.,.,TRBJ1-6,15,TRBV24-1,TGTGCCACCAGTGAATCGGGGAGGAGGGATTCACCCCTCCACTTT,CATSESGRRDSPLHF
.,few,TRBJ1-5,14,TRBV19,TGTGCCAGTAGTATAGATCCAGTGAATCAGCCCCAGCATTTT,CASSIDPVNQPQHF
TRBD1,.,TRBJ1-5,15,TRBV4-1,TGCGCCAGCAGCCTCGGGCAGGGGGGCAATCAGCCCCAGCATTTT,CASSLGQGGNQPQHF
TRBD2,few,TRBJ2-2,16,TRBV30,TGTGCCGCGGGACTAGCGGGGGCCTTAAACACCGGGGAGCTGTTTTTT,CAAGLAGALNTGELFF
.,.,TRBJ1-1,15,TRBV7-2,TGTGCCAGCAGCTTAGCTAGGGGGGGCGTCACTGAAGCTTTCTTT,CASSLARGGVTEAFF
.,.,TRBJ1-2,13,TRBV24-1,TGTGCCACCAGTGATTGGGGACAATATGGCTACACCTTC,CATSDWGQYGYTF
.,.,TRBJ1-2,15,TRBV12-5,TGTGCTAGTGGTTTGGTCCCAAACACAGGTTATGGCTACACCTTC,CASGLVPNTGYGYTF
TRBD2,once,TRBJ2-1,15,TRBV5-6,TGTGCCTCCGGGCGGGGGGCCGTATCGGTCAATGAGCAGTTCTTC,CASGRGAVSVNEQFF
.,.,TRBJ1-6,12,TRBV5-6,TGTGCCAGCAGCTGGAGACAGGTACCCCTCCACTTT,CASSWRQVPLHF
.,.,TRBJ2-5,12,TRBV5-1,TGCGCCAGCAGCTTACTACAAGAGACCCAGTACTTC,CASSLLQETQYF
.,few,TRBJ1-5,17,TRBV3-1/TRBV3-2,TGTGCCAGCAGCCAAGGTGGGAGTCTTAGGAGCAATCAGCCCCAGCATTTT,CASSQGGSLRSNQPQHF
.,.,TRBJ1-1,13,TRBV3-1/TRBV3-2,TGTGCCAGCAGCCCTCTCGCAGGGGTCGAAGCTTTCTTT,CASSPLAGVEAFF
.,.,TRBJ1-2,14,TRBV5-6,TGTGCCAGCAGCTTGGCTGGCAGGGGCTATGGCTACACCTTC,CASSLAGRGYGYTF
.,once,TRBJ2-5,13,TRBV7-9,TGTGCCAGCAGCCTCAGGGGAAGGGAGACCCAGTACTTC,CASSLRGRETQYF
TRBD1,.,TRBJ1-4,15,TRBV7-9,TGTGCCAGCAGCCCAGGACAGGGACATCGCGAAAAACTGTTTTTT,CASSPGQGHREKLFF
TRBD1,once,TRBJ1-1,18,TRBV5-1,TGCGCCAGCAGCTTTTGGCGCCGGGACAGGGGTTTGAACACTGAAGCTTTCTTT,CASSFWRRDRGLNTEAFF
TRBD1,.,TRBJ1-1,18,TRBV5-1,TGCGCCAGCAGCTTTTATCGGGGACAGGGGGAAAGGAACACTGAAGCTTTCTTT,CASSFYRGQGERNTEAFF
TRBD1,.,TRBJ1-6,16,TRBV11-2,TGTGCCAGCAGCTCATTTTCAGGGGGCAATAATTCACCCCTCCACTTT,CASSSFSGGNNSPLHF
.,once,TRBJ2-3,14,TRBV2,TGTGCCAGCAGTCCCGGGATGAGCACAGATACGCAGTATTTT,CASSPGMSTDTQYF
TRBD1,.,TRBJ1-4,15,TRBV5-6,TGTGCCAGCAGCCCGGATTCAGGGGGCGGAGAAAAACTGTTTTTT,CASSPDSGGGEKLFF
TRBD1,.,TRBJ2-5,15,TRBV19,TGTGCCAGTAGTTCAACGACAGGGATTGAAGAGACCCAGTACTTC,CASSSTTGIEETQYF
TRBD1,.,TRBJ1-5,15,TRBV30,TGTGCCTGGAGTACCCTAGGACAGGGCAATCAGCCCCAGCATTTT,CAWSTLGQGNQPQHF
TRBD1,.,TRBJ1-2,17,TRBV19,TGTGCCAGTAGTCTCTCTAGGGGGACAGGAACTAACTATGGCTACACCTTC,CASSLSRGTGTNYGYTF
TRBD1,.,TRBJ2-5,16,TRBV6-5,TGTGCCAGCAGTTACTCGACCGGCAGGGGGCAAGAGACCCAGTACTTC,CASSYSTGRGQETQYF
.,few,TRBJ2-2,14,TRBV4-3,TGCGCCAGCAGCCTCCGCAGGGGTTCGGGGGAGCTGTTTTTT,CASSLRRGSGELFF
.,.,TRBJ2-2,13,TRBV12-3/TRBV12-4,TGTGCCAGCAGTTTGCAGTACGCCGGGGAGCTGTTTTTT,CASSLQYAGELFF
TRBD1,.,TRBJ2-7,15,TRBV6-5,TGTGCCAGCAGTTACGGACAGGGGGCATCCTACGAGCAGTACTTC,CASSYGQGASYEQYF
.,.,TRBJ1-1,15,TRBV7-6,TGTGCCAGCAGCCCCCAGGGACAATCGAACACTGAAGCTTTCTTT,CASSPQGQSNTEAFF
TRBD1,.,TRBJ1-3,16,TRBV10-3,TGTGCCATCAGTGAGTCGAATTGGGACAGGGGAAACACCATATATTTT,CAISESNWDRGNTIYF